One and the same sample provided the 27 T cell receptor beta chains below, sequenced in a study of monozygotic twins with inflammatory bowel disease. From the 5' RACE reads, TCRdb lists one entry per CDR3 protein and no DNA. This sample's clone table lists under 150,000 distinct CDR3 sequences. What was sequenced was blood. These receptors originate from a human donor with ulcerative colitis or Crohn's disease, or a healthy co-twin of an affected twin (not recorded which).

The rearrangement links TRBV7-2 to TRBJ2-3; TCRdb calls TRBD2, which cannot be checked without DNA. Germline V gene lookup returns CDR1 SGHTA and CDR2 FQGNSA. The CDR3 is made up of 16 amino acids. CDR3 in amino acids: CASSLEVAGGRDTQYF.

The chain couples TRBV7-9 to TRBJ2-1; TCRdb picks TRBD2, but there is no DNA to check that call. The germline gives CDR1 SEHNR, CDR2 FQNEAQ (reference sequence). The CDR3 length is 15 residues. CDR3 region: CASSLGSGGYNEQFF.

V gene TRBV5-1 combines with J gene TRBJ2-2; no DNA is available, so the TRBD2 call from TCRdb remains unchecked. Germline V lookup: CDR1 SGHRS, CDR2 YFSETQ. The CDR3 is 16 residues long. The CDR3 is CASSWTDIANTGELFF.

The chain has TRBV6-2 or TRBV6-3 and TRBJ2-7; TCRdb lists TRBD1, though no DNA is available to test this call. The germline gives CDR1 MNHEY, CDR2 SVGEGT. The CDR3 loop spans 16 amino acids. The CDR3 here is CASSPGGHDLSYEQYF.

The chain employs TRBV19 and TRBJ1-2. This CDR3 has 12 amino acids. Per the germline V gene, CDR1 is LNHDA and CDR2 is SQIVND (reference sequence). Here the CDR3 reads CASNGGGYGYTF.

J is TRBJ1-2 and V is TRBV29-1; the TCRdb call, TRBD1, lacks DNA for checking. The CDR3 consists of 16 residues. The germline V gene encodes CDR1 SQVTM and CDR2 ANQGSEA. The CDR3 is CSVEDLGPDRDDGYTF.

The chain has TRBV19 and TRBJ2-2; as DNA is missing, the TRBD1 call by TCRdb cannot be tested. Germline lookup yields CDR1 LNHDA and CDR2 SQIVND (reference sequence). This CDR3 comprises 16 residues. The CDR3 sequence is CASSARDRVGTGELFF.

The chain has TRBV7-2 and TRBJ1-1; TCRdb calls TRBD1, which cannot be checked without DNA. Germline V lookup: CDR1 SGHTA, CDR2 FQGNSA. The length of the CDR3 is 14 residues. CDR3 amino acids: CASSVWDRATEAFF.

The chain uses TRBV20-1 and TRBJ1-3. CDR1 is DFQATT and CDR2 is SNEGSKA in the germline V gene (reference sequence). The CDR3 is 17 residues long. CDR3 residues: CSARGGGRKVSGNTIYF.

The rearrangement uses TRBV20-1 and TRBJ1-1; TCRdb's assignment of TRBD1 cannot be checked, as there is no DNA. The CDR3 loop spans 12 amino acids. Germline loops: CDR1 DFQATT, CDR2 SNEGSKA (reference sequence). The CDR3 sequence is CSASTGGAGAFF.

The CDR3: CASSGDSGDSYNEQFF. The J gene is TRBJ2-1, the V gene TRBV2; the TRBD2 assignment by TCRdb is unverifiable without DNA. The CDR3 runs to 16 residues. Looked up from germline, CDR1 is SNHLY and CDR2 is FYNNEI.

This chain connects TRBV5-1 to TRBJ1-2. The CDR3 spans 15 residues. Germline V gene sequence: CDR1 SGHRS, CDR2 YFSETQ. The CDR3 here is CASSPGLGRAYGYTF. Based on the CDR3 plus reference TRBV5-1 and TRBJ1-2, the full variable domain is KAGVTQTPRYLIKTRGQQVTLSCSPISGHRSVSWYQQTPGQGLQFLFEYFSETQRNKGNFPGRFSGRQFSNSRSEMNVSTLELGDSALYLCASSPGLGRAYGYTFGSGTRLTVV.

This chain links TRBV30 with TRBJ1-3. The CDR3 runs to 16 residues. Per the germline V gene, CDR1 is GTSNPN and CDR2 is SVGIG (reference sequence). The CDR3 sequence: CAWRSKTGLSGNTIYF.

V gene TRBV5-1 combines with J gene TRBJ2-1; the D call from TCRdb, TRBD2, cannot be confirmed without DNA. This CDR3 region has 18 residues. Germline assignment: CDR1 SGHRS and CDR2 YFSETQ. The CDR3 region is CASSQKALSGGSYNEQFF.

This chain links TRBV18 with TRBJ1-1. The CDR3 covers 14 residues. Looked up from germline, CDR1 is KGHSH and CDR2 is LQKENI. CDR3 sequence: CASSPERANTEAFF.

The V gene is TRBV10-1, the J gene TRBJ2-3; there is no DNA to check the TCRdb D call of TRBD1. Germline lookup yields CDR1 WNHNN and CDR2 SYGVQD (reference sequence). This CDR3 contains 19 residues. Here the CDR3 reads CASSGIPGQGTSSTDTQYF.

This chain uses TRBV5-1 with TRBJ1-6; TCRdb reports TRBD1, a call that lacks DNA to check it against. Germline values: CDR1 SGHRS, CDR2 YFSETQ. CDR3 length equals 16 residues. The CDR3 region is CASSLLPGQENSPLHF.

The chain couples TRBV18 to TRBJ2-2; TCRdb names TRBD1, which stays unverified in the absence of DNA. CDR1 and CDR2 (germline): KGHSH, LQKENI. The CDR3 is made up of 12 amino acids. This chain's CDR3 is CASSPGDGELFF.

This sequence joins TRBV6-2 or TRBV6-3 and TRBJ2-7; there is no DNA to check the TCRdb D call of TRBD2. The germline V gene encodes CDR1 MNHEY and CDR2 SVGEGT. This CDR3 is built from 14 residues. The CDR3 sequence is CASSYSTSGYEQYF.

The rearrangement joins TRBV23-1 to TRBJ2-5; TCRdb outputs TRBD1, but without DNA this stays unchecked. TRBV23-1 is annotated as an ORF whose role is uncertain. The length of the CDR3 is 15 residues. The CDR3 is CASRVAGQQQETQYF.

The chain has TRBV11-2 and TRBJ2-1; TCRdb designates TRBD1, a call that cannot be tested without DNA. The CDR3 consists of 14 residues. Germline values: CDR1 SGHAT, CDR2 FQNNGV. This CDR3 is CASSLGQVGDEQFF.

This sequence joins TRBV12-3 or TRBV12-4 and TRBJ2-5; checking the TCRdb D call of TRBD1 is not possible without DNA. This CDR3 spans 16 amino acids. CDR3 protein: CASSRDDRIEKETQYF.

The CDR3 spells CASRLDSYSYEQYF. The rearrangement uses TRBV2 and TRBJ2-7; TCRdb lists TRBD1, though no DNA is available to test this call. This CDR3 region has 14 residues. From germline, CDR1 is SNHLY and CDR2 FYNNEI.

This clonotype is called medium-sized based on its frequency. V is TRBV12-3 or TRBV12-4 and J is TRBJ2-7; TCRdb reports TRBD2, a call that lacks DNA to check it against. This CDR3 is built from 15 residues. The chain's CDR3 is CASSFLGVGRYEQYF.

V usage is TRBV7-9 and J usage is TRBJ2-7. Germline loops: CDR1 SEHNR, CDR2 FQNEAQ (reference sequence). CDR3 size: 14 residues. The CDR3 here is CASSLVGSAYEQYF.

The rearrangement links TRBV5-4 to TRBJ2-5; TCRdb calls TRBD1, which cannot be checked without DNA. Germline assignment: CDR1 SGHNT and CDR2 YYREEE (reference sequence). This CDR3 is 16 amino acids long. The CDR3 reads CASSLAGYRLGETQYF.

This CDR3 reads CSVEVQNNEKLFF. The chain is built from TRBV29-1 and TRBJ1-4. Germline CDR1 and CDR2: SQVTM and ANQGSEA. This CDR3 comprises 13 residues.